Shown below are 25 T cell receptor beta chains from a single sample sequenced in a study of T cell clonotyping in hematopoietic cell transplantation. The method was immunoSEQ multiplex PCR; TCRdb's version includes in-frame clones alone and lacks a portion of them. The sample contains about 43,000 clones, approximately 95% of which appear only once. The sample comprised peripheral blood mononuclear cells. These TCRs come from a man aged 25 to 40 in good health. Some clones in this sample may be carry-over from other donors' samples.

CDR3 sequence (DNA): TGTGCCATCAGTGGGACCGGGACCCCATACACTGAAGCTTTCTTT. It codes for CAISGTGTPYTEAFF. The chain links TRBV10-3 to TRBJ1-1; tentatively, D is TRBD1 (5 bases). Germline lookup yields CDR1 ENHRY and CDR2 SYGVKD. Trimming took 4 bases from V and 3 from J, leaving 15 bases between them. This CDR3 is built from 15 residues.

The V and J genes are TRBV11-2 and TRBJ2-2; 8 bases are a match to TRBD2. CDR1 SGHAT and CDR2 FQNNGV come from the germline V gene. The junction had 12 bases not matched to a gene; V was cut back by 7 bases and J by 2 bases. The CDR3 consists of 17 residues. CDR3 sequence: CASTKLGAGGNTGELFF. CDR3 coding DNA: TGTGCCAGCACCAAATTGGGGGCGGGAGGTAACACCGGGGAGCTGTTTTTT.

The gene calls are TRBV4-2 and TRBJ1-3; D is perhaps TRBD1 (6 bases). Trimming cost V 0 bases and J 4 bases, with 19 bases left between them. Germline CDR1 is LGHNA and CDR2 is YNFKEQ. CDR3 length: 18 amino acids. CDR3 residues: CASSQDGGQLSTGNTIYF. The CDR3 DNA follows: TGTGCCAGCAGCCAAGATGGGGGACAATTGTCCACGGGAAACACCATATATTTT.

V and J are TRBV6-6 and TRBJ1-5; tentatively, D is TRBD1 (5 bases). The CDR3 length is 13 residues. V lost 7 bases and J lost 6, with 13 bases in between. Germline loops: CDR1 MNHNY, CDR2 SVGAGI (reference sequence). CDR3 sequence: CASIRGLGQPQHF. The CDR3 DNA sequence: TGTGCCAGCATTCGGGGACTGGGTCAGCCCCAGCATTTT.

The sample holds a few counts of this clone. This chain connects TRBV11-3 to TRBJ2-7; 10 nucleotides align to TRBD2. Germline-derived CDR1 and CDR2 are SGHNT and YENEEA. CDR3 length: 13 amino acids. The J segment lost 5 bases and the V segment lost 6 bases, leaving 4 bases of the junction unmatched. In DNA form, the CDR3 reads TGTGCCAGCAGGGCTAGCGGGAGCGACGAGCAGTACTTC. Amino acid sequence: CASRASGSDEQYF.

The chain uses TRBV11-2 and TRBJ2-7; no firm D call. From germline, CDR1 is SGHAT and CDR2 FQNNGV. The V end was cut by 7 bases, the J end by 6 bases, with 22 bases between. This CDR3 spans 15 amino acids. CDR3 coding DNA: TGTGCCAGCATCTCTATACGGTCGGGTTTTACCGAGCAGTACTTC. Protein: CASISIRSGFTEQYF.

This chain uses TRBV4-1 with TRBJ1-1; maybe TRBD1 (6 bases). The V and J ends lost 6 bases and 6 bases respectively, with 14 bases between them. CDR1 is MGHRA, CDR2 YSYEKL, per germline. The CDR3 spans 13 residues. CDR3 loop: CASRSTNRAEAFF. As DNA, the CDR3 is TGCGCCAGCAGGAGCACCAACAGGGCTGAAGCTTTCTTT.

CDR3 sequence reads: CASSLENRGSSPLHF. The CDR3 nucleotides are TGCGCCAGCAGCTTGGAAAACAGGGGAAGCTCACCCCTCCACTTT. V usage is TRBV5-1 and J usage is TRBJ1-6; 7 nucleotides agree with TRBD1. The J segment lost 10 bases and the V segment lost 0 bases, leaving 7 bases of the junction unmatched. This CDR3 contains 15 residues. Germline V gene sequence: CDR1 SGHRS, CDR2 YFSETQ.

The J gene is TRBJ2-3, the V gene TRBV18; either TRBD1 or TRBD2 may supply D (5 bases each). The CDR3 covers 14 residues. Trimming removed 3 bases at V and 4 bases at J, with 11 bases between. Germline CDR1 and CDR2: KGHSH and LQKENI. CDR3 region: CASSPTTGADTQYF. The CDR3 bases are TGTGCCAGCTCACCGACTACAGGTGCAGATACGCAGTATTTT. Based on the CDR3 plus reference TRBV18 and TRBJ2-3, the full variable domain is NAGVMQNPRHLVRRRGQEARLRCSPMKGHSHVYWYRQLPEEGLKFMVYLQKENIIDESGMPKERFSAEFPKEGPSILRIQQVVRGDSAAYFCASSPTTGADTQYFGPGTRLTVL.

The CDR3 reads CASSQFHTGQSWCEQYF. The CDR3, as DNA: TGCGCCAGCAGTCAATTTCATACGGGACAAAGTTGGTGCGAGCAGTACTTC. This chain connects TRBV23-1 to TRBJ2-7; possibly TRBD1 for D (6 bases). TRBV23-1 is an open reading frame whose function is uncertain. V lost 1 base and J lost 6, with 22 bases in between. This CDR3 is 17 amino acids long.

This clone has only one observation. This chain joins TRBV7-6 and TRBJ2-3; D gene ambiguous. There are 15 residues in the CDR3. V shed 5 bases and J shed 6 bases, with 18 bases lying between them. Germline-derived CDR1 and CDR2 are SGHVS and FNYEAQ. CDR3 bases: TGTGCCAGCAGCCCTCTCGGACCCCCGTCGGATACGCAGTATTTT. It translates to CASSPLGPPSDTQYF.

The rearrangement joins TRBV7-3 to TRBJ2-1; TRBD1 agrees at 7 bases. This CDR3 contains 14 residues. Per the germline V gene, CDR1 is SGHTA and CDR2 is FQGTGA. The trim removed 2 bases at V and 7 bases at J, leaving 5 bases unmatched. The CDR3 here is CASSLGTAINEQFF. DNA of the CDR3: TGTGCCAGCAGCTTAGGGACAGCGATAAATGAGCAGTTCTTC.

The chain is built from TRBV10-3 and TRBJ2-7; D is tentatively TRBD1 or TRBD2 (5 bases each). Trimming took off 3 bases at V and 5 bases at J, with 23 bases between the two ends. The CDR3 runs 17 residues. Germline CDR1 reads ENHRY; CDR2 reads SYGVKD. The CDR3 sequence is CAISDGGIGKRINEQYF. The CDR3 nucleotides are TGTGCCATCAGTGATGGGGGTATTGGGAAAAGGATAAACGAGCAGTACTTC.

The table lists this clone with a count of one. The gene calls are TRBV7-9 and TRBJ1-1; 9 positions agree with TRBD1. The CDR3 spans 16 residues. With V trimmed by 5 bases and J by 4 bases, 11 bases remained unmatched. Germline lookup yields CDR1 SEHNR and CDR2 FQNEAQ (reference sequence). The CDR3: CASSRPIQGAITEAFF. As DNA, the CDR3 is TGTGCCAGCAGCCGCCCCATACAGGGGGCTATCACTGAAGCTTTCTTT.

The chain is built from TRBV6-6 and TRBJ1-5; 7 bases line up with TRBD1. The CDR3 contains 16 residues. J gave up 0 bases and V 10 bases, and 12 bases lay outside the gene matches. CDR1 is MNHNY and CDR2 is SVGAGI in the germline V gene (reference sequence). The CDR3, as DNA: TGTGCCACACGGGACAGACCCATGTATAGCAATCAGCCCCAGCATTTT. Amino acid sequence: CATRDRPMYSNQPQHF.

The J gene is TRBJ1-1, the V gene TRBV7-2; D gene ambiguous. This CDR3 comprises 13 residues. The V gene lost 1 base and the J gene lost 4 bases, with 7 bases spanning the gap. Germline loops: CDR1 SGHTA, CDR2 FQGNSA. In DNA, the CDR3 is TGTGCCAGCAGCTTAGAGATTTCCACTGAAGCTTTCTTT. Amino acid sequence: CASSLEISTEAFF.

The V and J genes are TRBV9 and TRBJ1-1; possibly TRBD1 for D (6 bases). The V gene lost 4 bases and the J gene lost 8 bases, with 18 bases spanning the gap. Germline CDR1 SGDLS, CDR2 YYNGEE. The CDR3 spans 14 residues. The CDR3 region has the DNA TGTGCCAGCAGCCCAGCGGGACACCCGAGGGAAGCTTTCTTT. This sequence encodes CASSPAGHPREAFF.

The rearrangement links TRBV5-1 to TRBJ2-5; no clear D. The CDR3 runs 11 residues. Germline V CDR1 and CDR2: SGHRS, YFSETQ. Trimming took 4 bases from V and 2 from J, leaving 3 bases between them. The CDR3 DNA reads TGCGCCAGCAGCGAGCAAGAGACCCAGTACTTC. Translation gives CASSEQETQYF.

The V gene is TRBV9, the J gene TRBJ2-1; maybe TRBD2 (5 bases). Trimming shortened V by 1 base and J by 0 bases, and 11 bases separated the two germline ends. This CDR3 comprises 16 residues. CDR1 is SGDLS, CDR2 YYNGEE, per germline. The CDR3 nucleotides read TGTGCCAGCAGCGTATACGGTGGGAGCTCCTACAATGAGCAGTTCTTC. The encoded protein is CASSVYGGSSYNEQFF.

This chain links TRBV7-2 with TRBJ2-4; D tentatively reads TRBD1 or TRBD2 (6 bases each). The germline gives CDR1 SGHTA, CDR2 FQGNSA. Between the trimmed V and J ends, which lost 7 bases and 9 bases, there was a span of 19 bases. The CDR3 consists of 14 residues. CDR3 sequence reads: CASTRPSGEAIQYF. In nucleotides, the CDR3 is TGTGCCAGCACACGACCGTCAGGGGAGGCCATTCAGTACTTC. Variable domain in full (rest from reference TRBV7-2 and TRBJ2-4): GAGVSQSPSNKVTEKGKDVELRCDPISGHTALYWYRQSLGQGLEFLIYFQGNSAPDKSGLPSDRFSAERTGGSVSTLTIQRTQQEDSAVYLCASTRPSGEAIQYFGAGTRLSVL.

J is TRBJ1-5 and V is TRBV7-3; possibly TRBD1 for D (6 bases). The germline V gene encodes CDR1 SGHTA and CDR2 FQGTGA. V lost 5 bases to trimming and J lost 9 bases, with 14 bases between them. The CDR3 covers 13 residues. The CDR3 spells CASSPGTSGPQHF. CDR3 nucleotide sequence: TGTGCCAGCAGCCCCGGGACATCGGGGCCCCAGCATTTT.

The J gene is TRBJ2-1, the V gene TRBV2; TRBD1 agrees at 10 bases. V dropped 4 bases and J dropped 4; count of bases not matched to a gene: 4. The germline V gene has CDR1 SNHLY and CDR2 FYNNEI. The CDR3 consists of 15 residues. DNA of the CDR3: TGTGCCAGCAGTGCGGGACAGGGGCGGTACAATGAGCAGTTCTTC. Translated, it gives CASSAGQGRYNEQFF.

V gene TRBV15 combines with J gene TRBJ2-2; tentative D call: TRBD1 (5 bases). The CDR3 loop spans 15 amino acids. Germline V lookup: CDR1 LNHNV, CDR2 YYDKDF (reference sequence). V was pared by 5 bases and J by 3 bases, with 13 bases between. In DNA form, the CDR3 reads TGTGCCACCAGCGTAGACAGTCAGGACACCGGGGAGCTGTTTTTT. This encodes CATSVDSQDTGELFF.

This sequence joins TRBV19 and TRBJ1-4; no firm D call. Germline loops: CDR1 LNHDA, CDR2 SQIVND (reference sequence). Trimming took off 8 bases at V and 7 bases at J, with 14 bases between the two ends. The CDR3 runs to 13 residues. This chain's CDR3 is CASQNQLGEKLFF. CDR3 in DNA: TGTGCCAGTCAGAACCAGCTGGGTGAAAAACTGTTTTTT.

The CDR3 coding sequence is TGCGCCAGCAGCTTGTACGGGAGGGGACAGGGGTCGAATGAGCAGTTCTTC. This sequence encodes CASSLYGRGQGSNEQFF. V usage is TRBV5-1 and J usage is TRBJ2-1; 10 bases line up with TRBD1. The V gene's germline CDR1 is SGHRS and CDR2 YFSETQ. The V gene end was trimmed by 1 base and the J gene end by 7 bases; junction bases not matched to a gene: 11. CDR3 length equals 17 residues.